Here is one TCR beta chain with its context. This sample was taken from a study of blood T cell repertoires in COVID-19. The CDR3 is made up of 13 amino acids. V was pared by 5 bases and J by 0 bases, with 10 bases between. Per germline, CDR1 SQVTM and CDR2 ANQGSEA. Produced via immunoSEQ multiplex PCR; TCRdb's table is partial and in-frame only. The sample includes under 300,000 clones, about 85% seen only once; the top ten take more than 5%. V is TRBV29-1 and J is TRBJ1-1; D not certain. The clonotype comes from a woman aged 25 to 39 with acute COVID-19. Sequenced: PBMCs or T cells enriched from blood (not recorded which). The CDR3 here is CSVSNKMNTEAFF. For the CDR3, the DNA is TGCAGCGTTAGTAACAAAATGAACACTGAAGCTTTCTTT.